Listed below are T cell receptor beta chains from one sample, sequenced in a study of blood T cell repertoires in COVID-19. Some clones are missing from TCRdb's copy, which holds only in-frame ones; the method was immunoSEQ multiplex PCR. Seen here are a few hundred thousand clones, about 90% observed once, and the top ten hold approximately 2.3%. Sequencing was carried out using peripheral blood. These receptors came from a woman in her sixties with COVID-19, enrolled during active disease. The CDR3 runs from the conserved cysteine through the conserved F or W. Fields, in order: D gene, V gene, J gene, clone size, CDR3 protein, CDR3 DNA. The D gene is left open where the match is weak. Where a row states a size, it is once, few, many or the class of an expanded clone; other rows omit it.

d_gene: NA
v_gene: TRBV6-5
j_gene: TRBJ2-2
abundance: NA
CDR3aa: CASSRGRVVTGELFF
CDR3nt: TGTGCCAGCAGTAGGGGCAGGGTAGTCACCGGGGAGCTGTTTTTT

d_gene: NA
v_gene: TRBV2
j_gene: TRBJ1-6
abundance: NA
CDR3aa: CASLDSPNSPLHF
CDR3nt: TGTGCCAGCCTGGACAGTCCTAATTCACCCCTCCACTTT

d_gene: NA
v_gene: TRBV3-1/TRBV3-2
j_gene: TRBJ1-3
abundance: few
CDR3aa: CASSQGHRNTIYF
CDR3nt: TGTGCCAGCAGCCAGGGACACAGAAACACCATATATTTT

d_gene: NA
v_gene: TRBV30
j_gene: TRBJ2-5
abundance: once
CDR3aa: CAWRESPGGTQYF
CDR3nt: TGTGCCTGGAGAGAGAGCCCCGGGGGGACCCAGTACTTC

d_gene: TRBD1
v_gene: TRBV4-2
j_gene: TRBJ1-6
abundance: NA
CDR3aa: CASSHAATGVNSPLHF
CDR3nt: TGTGCCAGCAGCCATGCTGCGACAGGGGTTAATTCACCCCTCCACTTT

d_gene: NA
v_gene: TRBV4-1
j_gene: TRBJ1-2
abundance: NA
CDR3aa: CASSQDRDYGYTF
CDR3nt: TGCGCCAGCAGCCAAGACAGGGACTATGGCTACACCTTC

d_gene: NA
v_gene: TRBV29-1
j_gene: TRBJ2-3
abundance: once
CDR3aa: CSVEGPGGTDTQYF
CDR3nt: TGCAGCGTTGAAGGGCCAGGGGGGACAGATACGCAGTATTTT

d_gene: NA
v_gene: TRBV9
j_gene: TRBJ2-5
abundance: NA
CDR3aa: CASSVEAVGGGETQYF
CDR3nt: TGTGCCAGCAGCGTAGAGGCAGTGGGAGGGGGGGAGACCCAGTACTTC

d_gene: NA
v_gene: TRBV19
j_gene: TRBJ2-7
abundance: NA
CDR3aa: CASSIAGTPSYEQYF
CDR3nt: TGTGCCAGTAGTATAGCTGGGACTCCCTCCTACGAGCAGTACTTC

d_gene: NA
v_gene: TRBV6-1
j_gene: TRBJ1-1
abundance: once
CDR3aa: CASSERRSAFF
CDR3nt: TGTGCCAGCAGTGAAAGGAGGTCGGCTTTCTTT

d_gene: NA
v_gene: TRBV28
j_gene: TRBJ2-2
abundance: NA
CDR3aa: CASSPPGGSSTGELFF
CDR3nt: TGTGCCAGCAGTCCCCCAGGTGGGAGTAGCACCGGGGAGCTGTTTTTT

d_gene: TRBD1
v_gene: TRBV7-3
j_gene: TRBJ1-1
abundance: NA
CDR3aa: CASSHETGTGPTEAFF
CDR3nt: TGTGCCAGCAGCCACGAGACCGGGACAGGGCCCACTGAAGCTTTCTTT

d_gene: NA
v_gene: TRBV27
j_gene: TRBJ1-4
abundance: once
CDR3aa: CASSLWDKPEKLFF
CDR3nt: TGTGCCAGCAGTTTATGGGACAAACCTGAAAAACTGTTTTTT

d_gene: NA
v_gene: TRBV5-1
j_gene: TRBJ1-1
abundance: NA
CDR3aa: CASSYPRVNTEAFF
CDR3nt: TGCGCCAGCAGCTACCCCAGGGTGAACACTGAAGCTTTCTTT

d_gene: NA
v_gene: TRBV6-4
j_gene: TRBJ1-2
abundance: NA
CDR3aa: CASSDEASSLRGYTF
CDR3nt: TGTGCCAGCAGTGATGAAGCGTCTTCACTGAGGGGCTACACCTTC

d_gene: TRBD1
v_gene: TRBV9
j_gene: TRBJ1-1
abundance: NA
CDR3aa: CASSFSGGQGGSEAFF
CDR3nt: TGTGCCAGCAGCTTCTCGGGGGGACAGGGAGGATCGGAAGCTTTCTTT

d_gene: TRBD1
v_gene: TRBV7-2
j_gene: TRBJ1-2
abundance: NA
CDR3aa: CASSWDRGDGYTF
CDR3nt: TGTGCCAGCAGCTGGGACAGGGGAGATGGCTACACCTTC

d_gene: NA
v_gene: TRBV29-1
j_gene: TRBJ2-1
abundance: NA
CDR3aa: CSVEETRTGDEQFF
CDR3nt: TGCAGCGTTGAAGAAACTAGGACGGGAGATGAGCAGTTCTTC

d_gene: TRBD1
v_gene: TRBV19
j_gene: TRBJ1-3
abundance: NA
CDR3aa: CASTFSGGRGNTIYF
CDR3nt: TGTGCCAGTACCTTCTCAGGGGGCCGTGGAAACACCATATATTTT

d_gene: TRBD2
v_gene: TRBV7-3
j_gene: TRBJ2-3
abundance: NA
CDR3aa: CASSFQGSGVTDTQYF
CDR3nt: TGTGCCAGCAGCTTCCAGGGTAGCGGGGTCACAGATACGCAGTATTTT

d_gene: TRBD1
v_gene: TRBV28
j_gene: TRBJ2-1
abundance: NA
CDR3aa: CASIPTGGNHNEQFF
CDR3nt: TGTGCCAGCATCCCGACAGGGGGTAACCACAATGAGCAGTTCTTC

d_gene: NA
v_gene: TRBV5-5
j_gene: TRBJ1-2
abundance: NA
CDR3aa: CASSLSTGTYGYTF
CDR3nt: TGTGCCAGCAGCTTGTCCACAGGGACCTATGGCTACACCTTC